The clone carrying this T cell receptor beta chain came up a few times. The data were obtained in a study of blood T cell repertoires in COVID-19. Background on the study: The origin of the acute and convalescent COVID-19 samples was the United States, Italy and Spain. PBMCs, B-cell-depleted T cells, or T cells were the source of the cDNA or gDNA that made up the material.

Trimming pared 5 bases from V and 2 bases from J, leaving 12 bases between. Germline CDR1 reads SGHAT; CDR2 reads FQNNGV. This CDR3 comprises 14 residues. The repertoire was sequenced with immunoSEQ multiplex PCR; TCRdb's copy has only in-frame clones and lacks some. The table shows 160,000 or so clones, with approximately 88% occurring only once. The chain uses TRBV11-2 and TRBJ1-2; the D is unclear. The sequence was obtained from a woman between 50 and 59 years old with acute or convalescent COVID-19. Sequencing was performed on peripheral blood. CDR3 loop: CASSQTQLNYGYTF. In DNA, the CDR3 is TGTGCCAGCAGCCAAACCCAACTCAACTATGGCTACACCTTC.